This T cell receptor (beta chain) was sequenced for a study of shared clonotypes between healthy human individuals. Germline V CDR1 and CDR2: GTSNPN, SVGIG (reference sequence). The germline V and J ends were trimmed by 2 bases and 0 bases, with 8 bases remaining between them. The CDR3 runs to 14 residues. CD45RO-negative CD8 cells positively selected for CCR7 made up the naive population, which excluded terminally differentiated effector memory CD45RA+ cells. Each sample came from a Caucasian adult donor living in Nashville, Tennessee. Each subset's genomic DNA was split evenly across several immunoSEQ plates. DNA at 150 to 250 ng, around 30,000 T cell genomes, went into sorted-subset replicate PCRs. In the authors' workflow: ImmunoSEQ supplied junction-only sequences lacking quality scores, so filtering was different. Libraries were prepared by immunoSEQ multiplex PCR; TCRdb keeps only in-frame clonotypes and omits some of them. The DNA was the basis for D and trimming; V, J and clone size are from that table. The sample yields some 2 million clones, about 95% seen once.

Sequenced input: naive CD8+ T cells sorted from blood. This TCR was recovered from a man aged 18 to 30 in good health. V and J are TRBV30 and TRBJ1-5; D is possibly TRBD1 (6 bases). CDR3 DNA: TGTGCCTGGAGTCCAGGGGCTAGCAATCAGCCCCAGCATTTT. Amino acid sequence: CAWSPGASNQPQHF.